This is a list of T cell receptor beta chains from one sample in a study of beta chain features in type 1 diabetes. Generated by immunoSEQ multiplex PCR, the TCRdb table keeps only in-frame clones and is missing some. The sample lists some 350,000 clones, approximately 13% occurring once. Material for sequencing was naive CD4+ T cells from blood. Every receptor here comes from a woman aged 18-30 years with type 1 diabetes. Each CDR3 is given with its conserved first and last residue. The order of the fields is V gene, clone size, D gene, J gene, CDR3 length, CDR3 DNA, CDR3 protein. A D gene is named only where the DNA matches it firmly. Size is omitted from some rows. Given values are once, few, many or a class for expanded clones.

v_gene: TRBV11-2
abundance: NA
d_gene: TRBD1
j_gene: TRBJ2-5
len: 14
CDR3nt: TGTGCCAGCAGCCGGACAGGGACCCAAGAGACCCAGTACTTC
CDR3aa: CASSRTGTQETQYF

v_gene: TRBV4-3
abundance: few
d_gene: NA
j_gene: TRBJ2-3
len: 13
CDR3nt: TGCGCCAGCAGCCAAGAATCCCGGGATACGCAGTATTTT
CDR3aa: CASSQESRDTQYF

v_gene: TRBV27
abundance: NA
d_gene: NA
j_gene: TRBJ2-7
len: 13
CDR3nt: TGTGCCAGCAGTTTCTCCTGGAGGGGCGAGCAGTACTTC
CDR3aa: CASSFSWRGEQYF

v_gene: TRBV7-2
abundance: few
d_gene: NA
j_gene: TRBJ2-2
len: 15
CDR3nt: TGTGCCAGCAGCTTAGGCCAGATAAACACCGGGGAGCTGTTTTTT
CDR3aa: CASSLGQINTGELFF

v_gene: TRBV4-1
abundance: NA
d_gene: TRBD1
j_gene: TRBJ1-2
len: 13
CDR3nt: TGCGCCAGCAGCCAACGACAGGGTGAAGGCTACACCTTC
CDR3aa: CASSQRQGEGYTF

v_gene: TRBV4-3
abundance: NA
d_gene: TRBD2
j_gene: TRBJ2-3
len: 18
CDR3nt: TGCGCCAGCAGCCAAGAAGCAGGCCTAGCGGGAGGCGCAGATACGCAGTATTTT
CDR3aa: CASSQEAGLAGGADTQYF

v_gene: TRBV30
abundance: NA
d_gene: NA
j_gene: TRBJ2-7
len: 15
CDR3nt: TGTGCCTGGAGTGGTAGGGAGCAAGCCCATTACGAGCAGTACTTC
CDR3aa: CAWSGREQAHYEQYF

v_gene: TRBV28
abundance: few
d_gene: TRBD1
j_gene: TRBJ2-7
len: 14
CDR3nt: TGTGCCAGCAGACCCGGGACAGGGGTCGACGAGCAGTACTTC
CDR3aa: CASRPGTGVDEQYF

v_gene: TRBV5-1
abundance: few
d_gene: TRBD2
j_gene: TRBJ2-7
len: 15
CDR3nt: TGCGCCAGCACCCTGACTAGCGGGAGCATCCACGAGCAGTACTTC
CDR3aa: CASTLTSGSIHEQYF

v_gene: TRBV7-2
abundance: NA
d_gene: NA
j_gene: TRBJ1-1
len: 15
CDR3nt: TGTGCCAGCAGCCCACAGGGCTCACTGAACACTGAAGCTTTCTTT
CDR3aa: CASSPQGSLNTEAFF

v_gene: TRBV5-1
abundance: few
d_gene: TRBD2
j_gene: TRBJ2-7
len: 15
CDR3nt: TGCGCCAGCAGCTTAATAGCGGGAGATTTCTACGAGCAGTACTTC
CDR3aa: CASSLIAGDFYEQYF

v_gene: TRBV10-1
abundance: few
d_gene: NA
j_gene: TRBJ2-2
len: 13
CDR3nt: TGCGCCAGCAGGGACACCAACACCGGGGAGCTGTTTTTT
CDR3aa: CASRDTNTGELFF

v_gene: TRBV12-5
abundance: NA
d_gene: NA
j_gene: TRBJ2-1
len: 13
CDR3nt: TGTGCTAGTGGTTTGTCGGGTTACAATGAGCAGTTCTTC
CDR3aa: CASGLSGYNEQFF

v_gene: TRBV25-1
abundance: few
d_gene: TRBD2
j_gene: TRBJ2-2
len: 14
CDR3nt: TGTGCCAGCAGTGATGCGGGAGTGTACGGGGAGCTGTTTTTT
CDR3aa: CASSDAGVYGELFF

v_gene: TRBV5-1
abundance: NA
d_gene: NA
j_gene: TRBJ2-5
len: 14
CDR3nt: TGCGCCAGCAGCCCATTGAGGTGGCAAGAGACCCAGTACTTC
CDR3aa: CASSPLRWQETQYF

v_gene: TRBV11-2
abundance: few
d_gene: TRBD2
j_gene: TRBJ2-4
len: 15
CDR3nt: TGTGCCAGCAGCTTAGTGGGACCACTAGCGAACATTCAGTACTTC
CDR3aa: CASSLVGPLANIQYF

v_gene: TRBV5-1
abundance: few
d_gene: NA
j_gene: TRBJ2-3
len: 14
CDR3nt: TGCGCCAGCAGCTTCGCGGGACAGTCAGATACGCAGTATTTT
CDR3aa: CASSFAGQSDTQYF

v_gene: TRBV27
abundance: few
d_gene: TRBD2
j_gene: TRBJ2-1
len: 15
CDR3nt: TGTGCCAGCAGTTTAGGACTAGCGGTAAACAATGAGCAGTTCTTC
CDR3aa: CASSLGLAVNNEQFF

v_gene: TRBV7-9
abundance: few
d_gene: NA
j_gene: TRBJ1-1
len: 14
CDR3nt: TGTGCCAGCAGCTTACCGGGAAGTGCCACTGAAGCTTTCTTT
CDR3aa: CASSLPGSATEAFF

v_gene: TRBV7-2
abundance: few
d_gene: NA
j_gene: TRBJ1-5
len: 15
CDR3nt: TGTGCCAGCAGCCTGAGCGGGGGACGGTTACAGCCCCAGCATTTT
CDR3aa: CASSLSGGRLQPQHF

v_gene: TRBV6-5
abundance: NA
d_gene: NA
j_gene: TRBJ1-1
len: 15
CDR3nt: TGTGCCAGCAGTTACTGGCAGGGCATGAACACTGAAGCTTTCTTT
CDR3aa: CASSYWQGMNTEAFF

v_gene: TRBV20-1
abundance: NA
d_gene: NA
j_gene: TRBJ2-5
len: 11
CDR3nt: TGCAGTGCTAGACAACAAGAGACCCAGTACTTC
CDR3aa: CSARQQETQYF

v_gene: TRBV19
abundance: few
d_gene: NA
j_gene: TRBJ1-2
len: 11
CDR3nt: TGTGCCGCGGGGAGCGGCTATGGCTACACCTTC
CDR3aa: CAAGSGYGYTF

v_gene: TRBV30
abundance: few
d_gene: NA
j_gene: TRBJ2-1
len: 14
CDR3nt: TGTGCCTGGAGTGGGAGGGCCTCCTACAATGAGCAGTTCTTC
CDR3aa: CAWSGRASYNEQFF

v_gene: TRBV4-2
abundance: NA
d_gene: TRBD2
j_gene: TRBJ2-5
len: 18
CDR3nt: TGTGCCAGCAGCCAACCCGGACTAGCGGGAGGGGTTCAAGAGACCCAGTACTTC
CDR3aa: CASSQPGLAGGVQETQYF

v_gene: TRBV2
abundance: few
d_gene: NA
j_gene: TRBJ2-3
len: 15
CDR3nt: TGTGCCAGCAGTGGTACCGGACTGAGCACAGATACGCAGTATTTT
CDR3aa: CASSGTGLSTDTQYF

v_gene: TRBV30
abundance: few
d_gene: TRBD1
j_gene: TRBJ1-4
len: 13
CDR3nt: TGTGCCTGTCGGACAGGGATGAATGAAAAACTGTTTTTT
CDR3aa: CACRTGMNEKLFF

v_gene: TRBV25-1
abundance: few
d_gene: TRBD1
j_gene: TRBJ2-7
len: 14
CDR3nt: TGTGCCAGCAGTGACCCCCGGACAGGGACCGCGCAGTACTTC
CDR3aa: CASSDPRTGTAQYF

v_gene: TRBV19
abundance: NA
d_gene: TRBD1
j_gene: TRBJ1-2
len: 13
CDR3nt: TGTGCCAGTAGAGGACAGGGGGCCTATGGCTACACCTTC
CDR3aa: CASRGQGAYGYTF

v_gene: TRBV5-1
abundance: few
d_gene: NA
j_gene: TRBJ2-5
len: 15
CDR3nt: TGCGCCAGCAGCTTGGTCAGGGAATTCCAAGAGACCCAGTACTTC
CDR3aa: CASSLVREFQETQYF

v_gene: TRBV7-9
abundance: few
d_gene: NA
j_gene: TRBJ1-5
len: 13
CDR3nt: TGTGCCAGCAGTCGGGACTCCAATCAGCCCCAGCATTTT
CDR3aa: CASSRDSNQPQHF

v_gene: TRBV6-1
abundance: few
d_gene: TRBD2
j_gene: TRBJ2-1
len: 15
CDR3nt: TGTGCCAGCAGTGAATGGCGGGGGGGTCGGAATGAGCAGTTCTTC
CDR3aa: CASSEWRGGRNEQFF

v_gene: TRBV25-1
abundance: few
d_gene: TRBD2
j_gene: TRBJ2-1
len: 15
CDR3nt: TGTGCCAGCAGTGGAGGACTAGCGGCGCACAATGAGCAGTTCTTC
CDR3aa: CASSGGLAAHNEQFF

v_gene: TRBV30
abundance: NA
d_gene: NA
j_gene: TRBJ1-1
len: 15
CDR3nt: TGTGCCTGGACTGAGATGGGGGCCATGAACACTGAAGCTTTCTTT
CDR3aa: CAWTEMGAMNTEAFF

v_gene: TRBV5-1
abundance: NA
d_gene: NA
j_gene: TRBJ2-2
len: 14
CDR3nt: TGCGCCAGCACCCCTGAGCGACCCACCGGGGAGCTGTTTTTT
CDR3aa: CASTPERPTGELFF

v_gene: TRBV30
abundance: few
d_gene: NA
j_gene: TRBJ2-2
len: 11
CDR3nt: TGTGCCTGTCCAAATTCCGGGGAGCTGTTTTTT
CDR3aa: CACPNSGELFF

v_gene: TRBV2
abundance: NA
d_gene: TRBD2
j_gene: TRBJ2-1
len: 14
CDR3nt: TGTGCCAGCAGTAACCGGGACTACGACAATGAGCAGTTCTTC
CDR3aa: CASSNRDYDNEQFF

v_gene: TRBV9
abundance: NA
d_gene: TRBD1
j_gene: TRBJ2-1
len: 13
CDR3nt: TGTGCCAGCAGCATACAGACAGGGGATGAGCAGTTCTTC
CDR3aa: CASSIQTGDEQFF

v_gene: TRBV29-1
abundance: NA
d_gene: TRBD2
j_gene: TRBJ2-1
len: 17
CDR3nt: TGCAGCGTTCCGACTAGCGGGAGGGCCTGGTCCTACAATGAGCAGTTCTTC
CDR3aa: CSVPTSGRAWSYNEQFF

v_gene: TRBV10-2
abundance: NA
d_gene: TRBD1
j_gene: TRBJ1-4
len: 14
CDR3nt: TGCGCCAGCTCTACCGGGACAGTCGCTGAAAAACTGTTTTTT
CDR3aa: CASSTGTVAEKLFF

v_gene: TRBV7-9
abundance: few
d_gene: TRBD1
j_gene: TRBJ1-2
len: 14
CDR3nt: TGTGCCAGCAGCCCGGGACAGGGGGCGCTGGGCTACACCTTC
CDR3aa: CASSPGQGALGYTF

v_gene: TRBV5-4
abundance: NA
d_gene: TRBD2
j_gene: TRBJ2-1
len: 18
CDR3nt: TGTGCCAGCAGCTTGGTTGCTAGCGGGATGAGAGGGGTAACTGAGCAGTTCTTC
CDR3aa: CASSLVASGMRGVTEQFF